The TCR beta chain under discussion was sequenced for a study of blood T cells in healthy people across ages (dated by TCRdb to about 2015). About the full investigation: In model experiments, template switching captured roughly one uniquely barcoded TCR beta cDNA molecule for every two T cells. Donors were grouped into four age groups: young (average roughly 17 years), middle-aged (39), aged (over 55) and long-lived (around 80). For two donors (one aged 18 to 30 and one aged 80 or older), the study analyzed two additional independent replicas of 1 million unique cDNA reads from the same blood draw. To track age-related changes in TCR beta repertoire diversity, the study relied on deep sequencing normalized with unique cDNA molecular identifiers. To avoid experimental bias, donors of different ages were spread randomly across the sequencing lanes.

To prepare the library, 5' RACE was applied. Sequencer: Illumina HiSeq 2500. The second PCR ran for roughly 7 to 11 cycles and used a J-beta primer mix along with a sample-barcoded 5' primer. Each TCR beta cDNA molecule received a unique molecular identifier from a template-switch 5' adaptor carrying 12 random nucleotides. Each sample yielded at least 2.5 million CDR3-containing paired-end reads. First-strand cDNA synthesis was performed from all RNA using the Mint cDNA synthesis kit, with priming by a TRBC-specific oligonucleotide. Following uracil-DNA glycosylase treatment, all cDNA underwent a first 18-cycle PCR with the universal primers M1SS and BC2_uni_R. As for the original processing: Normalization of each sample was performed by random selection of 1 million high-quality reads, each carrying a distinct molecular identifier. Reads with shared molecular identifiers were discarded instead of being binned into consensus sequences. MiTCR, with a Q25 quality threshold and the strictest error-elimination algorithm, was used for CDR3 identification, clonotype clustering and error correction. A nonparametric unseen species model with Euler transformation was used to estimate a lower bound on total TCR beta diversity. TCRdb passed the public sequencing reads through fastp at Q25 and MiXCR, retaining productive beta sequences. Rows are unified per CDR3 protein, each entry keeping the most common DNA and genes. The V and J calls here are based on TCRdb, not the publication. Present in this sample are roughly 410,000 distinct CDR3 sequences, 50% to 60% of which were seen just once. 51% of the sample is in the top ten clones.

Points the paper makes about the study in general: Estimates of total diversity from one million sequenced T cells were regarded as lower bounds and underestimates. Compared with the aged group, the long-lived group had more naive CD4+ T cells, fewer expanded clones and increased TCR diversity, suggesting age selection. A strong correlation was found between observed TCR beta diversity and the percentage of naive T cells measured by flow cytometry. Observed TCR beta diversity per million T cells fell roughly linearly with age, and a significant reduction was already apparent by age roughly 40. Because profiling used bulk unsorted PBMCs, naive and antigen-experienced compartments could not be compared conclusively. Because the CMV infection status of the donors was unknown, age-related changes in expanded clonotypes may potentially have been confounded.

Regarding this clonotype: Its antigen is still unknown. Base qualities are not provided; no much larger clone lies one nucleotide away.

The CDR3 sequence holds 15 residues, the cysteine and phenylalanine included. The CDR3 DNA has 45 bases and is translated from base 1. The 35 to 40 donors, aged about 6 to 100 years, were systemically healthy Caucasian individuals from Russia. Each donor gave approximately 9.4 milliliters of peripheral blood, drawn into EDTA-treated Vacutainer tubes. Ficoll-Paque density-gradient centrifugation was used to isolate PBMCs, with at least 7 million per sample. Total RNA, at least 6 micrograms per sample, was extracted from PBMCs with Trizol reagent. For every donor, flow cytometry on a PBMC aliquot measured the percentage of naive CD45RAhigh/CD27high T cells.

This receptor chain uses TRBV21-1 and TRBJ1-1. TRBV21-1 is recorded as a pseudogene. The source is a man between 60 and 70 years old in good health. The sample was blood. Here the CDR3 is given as CASSKGKVSHTEAFF. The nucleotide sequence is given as TGTGCCAGCAGCAAAGGGAAAGTTAGTCATACTGAAGCTTTCTTT.